These 4 T cell receptor beta chains came from one sample sequenced in a study of cytomegalovirus exposure and HLA in healthy donors. PCR used 60 Vbeta primers and 13 Jbeta primers. Method: immunoSEQ multiplex PCR; TCRdb's copy keeps in-frame clones and lacks some. The data show approximately 120,000 clones, with 69% seen just once and 5.4% held by the top ten. Sequencing was carried out using PBMCs. The receptors stem from a woman aged 70 to 79 in good health and CMV-seropositive.

J is TRBJ1-4 and V is TRBV5-4; the match to TRBD1 covers 8 bases. This CDR3 region has 14 residues. The trim removed 3 bases at V and 5 bases at J, leaving 3 bases unmatched. Germline CDR1 is SGHNT and CDR2 is YYREEE (reference sequence). CDR3 residues: CASSSGQGNEKLFF. For the CDR3, the DNA is TGTGCCAGCAGCTCAGGACAGGGAAATGAAAAACTGTTTTTT.

V usage is TRBV19 and J usage is TRBJ2-7, with 7 bases matching TRBD1. CDR3 length equals 15 residues. With V trimmed by 1 base and J by 1 base, 4 bases remained unmatched. Per the germline V gene, CDR1 is LNHDA and CDR2 is SQIVND (reference sequence). CDR3 region: CASSIGGQYSYEQYF. In DNA, the CDR3 is TGTGCCAGTAGTATAGGGGGACAGTATTCCTACGAGCAGTACTTC.

The chain combines TRBV25-1 with TRBJ2-7; 8 bases are shared with TRBD1. This CDR3 spans 16 amino acids. Germline CDR1 is MGHDK and CDR2 is SYGVNS. V lost 5 bases, J lost 1 base, and 10 bases stayed unmatched. This chain's CDR3 is CASSHPDRVRSYEQYF. Here the CDR3 DNA reads TGTGCCAGCAGTCACCCGGACAGGGTCCGGTCCTACGAGCAGTACTTC.

Concerning this clone itself: Other DNA sequences from this sample encode an identical CDR3 as well. V usage is TRBV7-9 and J usage is TRBJ2-3; D remains unclear. Between the trimmed V and J ends, which lost 5 bases and 0 bases, there was a span of 3 bases. The CDR3 is 12 amino acids. Germline CDR1 SEHNR, CDR2 FQNEAQ (reference sequence). The CDR3 protein is CASSPSTDTQYF. CDR3 nucleotides: TGTGCCAGCAGCCCGAGCACAGATACGCAGTATTTT.